The T cell receptor beta chain under discussion was sequenced for a study of T cell repertoires in cytomegalovirus infection (dated by TCRdb to about 2019). Turning to the overall study: The HLA type of each donor mattered for the analysis, because public TCR beta signatures pointed to carriage of CMV infection along with the matching HLA type. General findings and caveats noted by the study authors: Cumulative frequency of public TCR beta family members discriminated carriers of CMV infection plus the relevant HLA type in this cohort and an independent approximately 350-donor cohort. The ex vivo response was dominated by HLA-C-restricted CMV-specific TCR beta clonotypes, which also provided the single most frequent clonotype in two of eight donors.

TCRdb records Illumina HiSeq 1500 as the sequencer. Using fastp at Q25 and MiXCR, TCRdb reprocessed the public reads and kept productive beta chains. For every CDR3 protein sequence, its rows merge into one entry that carries the most common genes and DNA. This sample has approximately 630,000 distinct CDR3 sequences in its table, and about 24% of those were observed once. The ten most abundant clones make up around 8% of the sample. The CDR3 runs 12 residues from the cysteine to the phenylalanine. Kept here is only the CDR3 DNA, which spans 36 bases and is read in frame from base 1. V loses 5 bases, J loses 9 bases, and the germline ends lie 11 bases apart. This clonotype was counted between two and nine times. Its antigen has not been determined. There are no base qualities to consult, and no much larger clone falls within one base.

The clonotype was recovered from a human donor in good health (CMV status not recorded). Some clones in this sample may be carry-over from other donors' samples. The source material was CD8+ T cells from PBMCs. In this chain, TRBV12-3 or TRBV12-4 is recombined with TRBJ1-5; the D gene is not confidently resolved. The nucleotide sequence reads TGTGCCAGCAGTCCCTTCCCCGTGCCCCAGCATTTT. Translated, it reads CASSPFPVPQHF.